The 5 T cell receptor beta chains given below trace back to one sample, sequenced in a study of blood T cell repertoires in COVID-19. The protocol was immunoSEQ multiplex PCR, while the TCRdb copy is restricted to in-frame clones and leaves out a portion. The data hold a few hundred thousand clones, with about 82% observed a single time. The specimen sequenced was peripheral blood. These receptor sequences come from a woman between 50 and 59 years old with acute or convalescent COVID-19.

The chain couples TRBV18 to TRBJ2-1; no definite D call. V lost 3 bases, J lost 1 base, and 10 bases lay in between. The CDR3 is made up of 15 amino acids. Germline lookup yields CDR1 KGHSH and CDR2 LQKENI. CDR3 region: CASSPNSGSYNEQFF. Here the CDR3 DNA reads TGTGCCAGCTCACCTAACAGTGGATCCTACAATGAGCAGTTCTTC.

The rearrangement links TRBV7-3 to TRBJ1-2; 9 bases line up with TRBD1. After removal of 5 bases from V and 4 bases from J, the junction contained 8 bases not matched to a gene. The CDR3 has 15 residues. Germline V gene lookup returns CDR1 SGHTA and CDR2 FQGTGA. The CDR3 loop is CASSPGQGLSYGYTF. The CDR3 DNA sequence: TGTGCCAGCAGCCCCGGACAGGGGCTTTCCTATGGCTACACCTTC.

This rearrangement joins TRBV7-9 to TRBJ1-4, with TRBD1 as a possible D gene (6 bases). This CDR3 comprises 14 residues. V was trimmed by 6 bases and J by 6 bases, leaving 14 bases between them. Germline lookup yields CDR1 SEHNR and CDR2 FQNEAQ (reference sequence). The CDR3 DNA is TGTGCCAGCAGTACCACAGGGTACGATGAAAAACTGTTTTTT. Translating gives CASSTTGYDEKLFF. The full variable domain, completed using reference TRBV7-9 and TRBJ1-4, is DTGVSQNPRHKITKRGQNVTFRCDPISEHNRLYWYRQTLGQGPEFLTYFQNEAQLEKSRLLSDRFSAERPKGSFSTLEIQRTEQGDSAMYLCASSTTGYDEKLFFGSGTQLSVL.

The rearrangement links TRBV28 to TRBJ2-7; 9 bases agree with TRBD1. Germline CDR1 and CDR2: MDHEN and SYDVKM. The CDR3 covers 15 residues. V was pared by 7 bases and J by 3 bases, with 10 bases of the junction left unmatched. CDR3 sequence: CASTIQPGQGYEQYF. As DNA, the CDR3 is TGTGCCAGCACCATCCAGCCGGGACAGGGCTACGAGCAGTACTTC.

V and J are TRBV14 and TRBJ2-1; the match to TRBD1 covers 7 bases. Germline CDR1 and CDR2: SGHDN and FVKESK. J lost 7 bases, V lost 5 bases, and 17 bases had no gene match. The CDR3 consists of 17 residues. CDR3 DNA: TGTGCCAGCAGCTCCGCCTCGGACAGGCGGGTAAGGAATGAGCAGTTCTTC. It specifies CASSSASDRRVRNEQFF. Full variable domain (missing parts from reference TRBV14 and TRBJ2-1): EAGVTQFPSHSVIEKGQTVTLRCDPISGHDNLYWYRRVMGKEIKFLLHFVKESKQDESGMPNNRFLAERTGGTYSTLKVQPAELEDSGVYFCASSSASDRRVRNEQFFGPGTRLTVL.